This TCR beta chain is from a study of blood T cell repertoires in COVID-19. Background on the study: Sources were T cells, B-cell-depleted T cells, or PBMCs; the material itself was cDNA or gDNA.

Profiled with immunoSEQ multiplex PCR; TCRdb holds only in-frame clones, not every one. The sample has 300,000 to 400,000 clones, about 85% seen once. This TCR came from a woman aged 25 to 39 who had been exposed to COVID-19. The source material was PBMCs or T cells enriched from blood (not recorded which).

Here the CDR3 reads CASSRTSEETQYF. The CDR3 bases are TGCGCCAGCAGCCGGACATCAGAAGAGACCCAGTACTTC. The rearrangement joins TRBV5-1 to TRBJ2-5; D may be TRBD1 (5 bases). Germline lookup yields CDR1 SGHRS and CDR2 YFSETQ. V lost 4 bases and J lost 3, with 10 bases in between. This CDR3 is built from 13 residues.